This T cell receptor beta chain came from a study of cytomegalovirus exposure and HLA in healthy donors. This clone has a handful of counts. The CDR3 runs 16 residues. V shed 0 bases, J shed 4 bases, and the junction held 6 bases outside the gene matches. CDR1 SGHDT and CDR2 YYEEEE come from the germline V gene. Primers: 60 Vbeta forward and 13 Jbeta reverse. Clones were sequenced by immunoSEQ multiplex PCR, and TCRdb holds only the in-frame ones, with some missing. In the table there are about 150,000 clones, 75% to 85% of which are singletons. This chain connects TRBV5-6 to TRBJ2-7, with 11 bases that match TRBD1. This clonotype was obtained from a male donor in good health and CMV-seronegative. The sample consisted of PBMCs. CDR3 sequence: CASSLAGGTGGYEQYF. For the CDR3, the DNA is TGTGCCAGCAGCTTGGCAGGGGGGACAGGGGGTTACGAGCAGTACTTC.